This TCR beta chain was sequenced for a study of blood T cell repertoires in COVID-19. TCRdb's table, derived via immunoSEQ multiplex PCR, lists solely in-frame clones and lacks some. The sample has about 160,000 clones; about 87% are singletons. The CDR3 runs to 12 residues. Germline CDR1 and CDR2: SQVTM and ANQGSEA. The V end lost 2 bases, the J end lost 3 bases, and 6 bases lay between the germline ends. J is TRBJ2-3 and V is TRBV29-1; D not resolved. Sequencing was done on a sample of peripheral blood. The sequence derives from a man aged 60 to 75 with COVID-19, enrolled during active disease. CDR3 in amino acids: CSVESLTDTQYF. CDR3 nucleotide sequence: TGCAGCGTTGAAAGCTTGACAGATACGCAGTATTTT.